The 17 T cell receptor beta chains reported below all come from one sample, sequenced in a study of CD8 T cells in ankylosing spondylitis (TCRdb year 2017). The method behind the library was 5' RACE. Sequencing was performed on an Illumina HiSeq 2500. TCRdb applied fastp at Q25 and MiXCR to the public reads, then kept only in-frame beta chains. Rows merge per CDR3 protein into single entries with the most common DNA and genes. The sample profile shows some 54,000 distinct CDR3 sequences; roughly 7.4% of them were found once. The ten biggest clones cover over 6.5% of the sample. The sequenced material came from blood, either unsorted or a sorted T cell fraction (not recorded which). These receptors came from a female donor with ankylosing spondylitis or in good health (not recorded which).

This clonotype was counted many times. The chain employs TRBV5-4 and TRBJ2-3, with 8 bases that match TRBD2. The V gene end was trimmed by 2 bases and the J gene end by 4 bases; junction bases not matched to a gene: 6. The CDR3 runs to 15 residues. The V gene's germline CDR1 is SGHNT and CDR2 YYREEE (reference sequence). This CDR3 is CASSLGAGASDTQYF. The CDR3 region has the DNA TGTGCCAGCAGCTTAGGAGCGGGGGCGTCAGATACGCAGTATTTT.

This clonotype was seen only once. The chain uses TRBV5-1 and TRBJ2-2; no clear D gene. This CDR3 is 14 amino acids long. Looked up from germline, CDR1 is SGHRS and CDR2 is YFSETQ. The V and J ends lost 0 bases and 4 bases respectively, with 7 bases between them. CDR3 in DNA: TGCGCCAGCAGCTTGGTGGACCCCACCGGGGAGCTGTTTTTT. Its translation is CASSLVDPTGELFF.

This clonotype was counted at least ten times. The chain carries TRBV5-1 and TRBJ2-6, with D possibly TRBD1 on 6 matching bases. The V end was cut by 5 bases, the J end by 1 base, with 10 bases between. CDR3 length: 15 residues. Germline values: CDR1 SGHRS, CDR2 YFSETQ. The CDR3 here is CASRTQGSGANVLTF. The CDR3 bases are TGCGCCAGCAGAACCCAGGGGTCTGGGGCCAACGTCCTGACTTTC.

This clonotype came up many times. The chain couples TRBV5-1 to TRBJ2-3; D is perhaps TRBD1 (5 bases). The V end was cut by 4 bases, the J end by 3 bases, with 12 bases between. The CDR3 spans 14 residues. Germline assignment: CDR1 SGHRS and CDR2 YFSETQ. The CDR3, as DNA: TGCGCCAGCAGCCTGGGGCCGCCAACAGATACGCAGTATTTT. It encodes CASSLGPPTDTQYF.

This clonotype has at least ten counts. V usage is TRBV18 and J usage is TRBJ1-1, with no clear D. Germline CDR1 KGHSH, CDR2 LQKENI. V gave up 1 base and J gave up 4 bases, with 10 bases separating them. The CDR3 has 14 residues. The CDR3 reads CASSPLRAATEAFF. The CDR3 DNA follows: TGTGCCAGCTCACCACTACGGGCAGCCACTGAAGCTTTCTTT.

This clonotype was recorded at least ten times. The gene calls are TRBV5-1 and TRBJ2-5, with D unresolved. The V gene lost 1 base and the J gene lost 5 bases, with 6 bases spanning the gap. Germline V CDR1 and CDR2: SGHRS, YFSETQ. This CDR3 is 12 amino acids long. The CDR3 loop is CASSLSWETQYF. CDR3 DNA: TGCGCCAGCAGCTTGTCGTGGGAGACCCAGTACTTC.

A single count supports this clonotype. The chain links TRBV13 to TRBJ1-5, with D perhaps TRBD1 (5 bases). Deletions cut 2 bases from V and 2 bases from J, with 16 bases between. Germline V gene sequence: CDR1 PRHDT, CDR2 FYEKMQ (reference sequence). The CDR3 has 17 residues. CDR3 protein: CASSLRPTASGNQPQHF. The CDR3 coding sequence is TGTGCCAGCAGCTTAAGACCGACAGCTTCTGGCAATCAGCCCCAGCATTTT.

This clonotype occurred many times. The chain joins TRBV12-3 or TRBV12-4 to TRBJ2-1, with D possibly matching TRBD2 (7 bases). The CDR3 contains 16 residues. V was clipped by 0 bases and J by 1 base, with 10 bases between them. CDR3: CASSLAGGASYNEQFF. As DNA, the CDR3 is TGTGCCAGCAGTTTAGCGGGGGGGGCTTCCTACAATGAGCAGTTCTTC.

This chain connects TRBV11-1 to TRBJ2-1, with TRBD1 matching 9 bases. V gave up 4 bases and J gave up 9 bases; unmatched junction bases: 13. Germline V CDR1 and CDR2: SGHAT, FQDESV (reference sequence). This CDR3 region has 16 residues. CDR3 in DNA: TGTGCCAGCAGCTCGCCCCGGGACAGGGTGGGCCTTGAGCAGTTCTTC. Translation gives CASSSPRDRVGLEQFF.

This clonotype came up many times. The V and J genes are TRBV5-1 and TRBJ2-2, with a weak D call TRBD2 (7 bases). Germline V CDR1 and CDR2: SGHRS, YFSETQ. V lost 3 bases, J lost 4 bases, and 28 bases lay in between. There are 20 residues in the CDR3. The CDR3 DNA reads as TGCGCCAGCAGCTCGACCTTAAAAAAAACCGGGGGGCCCCTCACCGGGGAGCTGTTTTTT. This encodes CASSSTLKKTGGPLTGELFF.

In its sample, this clonotype was seen many times. The chain combines TRBV9 with TRBJ2-3; a possible D gene is TRBD2 (7 bases). In germline, CDR1 is SGDLS, CDR2 YYNGEE. Deletions cut 0 bases from V and 14 bases from J, with 16 bases between. The CDR3 covers 13 residues. This CDR3 reads CASSVETAGAAYF. CDR3 bases: TGTGCCAGCAGCGTAGAAACCGCGGGGGCGGCGTATTTT.

This clonotype was recorded many times. The V and J genes are TRBV10-3 and TRBJ2-5, with D possibly matching TRBD2 (6 bases). CDR1 is ENHRY, CDR2 SYGVKD, per germline. Trimming removed 5 bases at V and 2 bases at J, with 18 bases between. The CDR3 loop spans 16 amino acids. The CDR3 DNA sequence: TGTGCCATCAGTCCGTCCGATAGGGAGGTACAAGAGACCCAGTACTTC. Translation gives CAISPSDREVQETQYF.

This clonotype has at least ten counts. The chain links TRBV20-1 to TRBJ2-3, with D unresolved. CDR1 DFQATT and CDR2 SNEGSKA come from the germline V gene (reference sequence). The CDR3 has 13 residues. V was shortened by 4 bases and J by 4 bases, with 12 bases between the two germline ends. The CDR3 DNA reads TGCAGTGCTACCACCCCCAACTCAGATACGCAGTATTTT. Translating gives CSATTPNSDTQYF.

This clonotype was detected many times. The V and J genes are TRBV4-2 and TRBJ1-3, with a possible D match to TRBD1 (5 bases). Germline V gene lookup returns CDR1 LGHNA and CDR2 YNFKEQ. This CDR3 has 15 amino acids. V was pared by 5 bases and J by 0 bases, with 11 bases between. The CDR3 sequence is CASSGGGTSGNTIYF. The CDR3, as DNA: TGTGCCAGCAGCGGGGGGGGGACCTCTGGAAACACCATATATTTT.

At least ten counts were recorded for this clonotype. The rearrangement links TRBV5-6 to TRBJ1-6; D is unresolved. The length of the CDR3 is 16 residues. V lost 0 bases and J lost 2, with 9 bases in between. Per the germline V gene, CDR1 is SGHDT and CDR2 is YYEEEE. The CDR3 coding sequence is TGTGCCAGCAGCTTGGGCGGGAAAACCTATAATTCACCCCTCCACTTT. Its protein product is CASSLGGKTYNSPLHF.

In this sample, this clonotype turned up many times. This chain joins TRBV5-1 and TRBJ1-4; possibly TRBD1 for D (5 bases). V was shortened by 4 bases and J by 0 bases, with 13 bases between the two germline ends. This CDR3 is 16 amino acids long. CDR1 SGHRS and CDR2 YFSETQ come from the germline V gene. The CDR3 reads CASSTRPGATNEKLFF. In nucleotides, the CDR3 is TGCGCCAGCAGCACCCGGCCGGGGGCAACTAATGAAAAACTGTTTTTT.

There are many counts of this clonotype. The V gene is TRBV5-1, the J gene TRBJ2-1; D perhaps matches TRBD2 (6 bases). Germline V gives CDR1 SGHRS, CDR2 YFSETQ. There are 15 residues in the CDR3. V lost 2 bases and J lost 1, with 10 bases in between. CDR3 sequence (DNA): TGCGCCAGCAGCTTACCGGACTATTCCTACAATGAGCAGTTCTTC. Its translation is CASSLPDYSYNEQFF.